This T cell receptor (beta chain) was found in a study of Ad26.COV2.S vaccination and SARS-CoV-2 variants. Study-wide findings and caveats: With respect to non-spike TCR breadth, vaccine and placebo recipients were similar.

The CDR3 runs 14 residues. Trimming pared 3 bases from V and 1 base from J, leaving 7 bases between. Looked up from germline, CDR1 is KGHSH and CDR2 is LQKENI. Concerning this clone itself: The antigen is undetermined. The sample carries other DNA sequences with the same CDR3.

Some clones are missing from TCRdb's copy, which holds only in-frame ones; the method was immunoSEQ multiplex PCR. Altogether approximately 280,000 clones are present, roughly 86% being singletons, with the ten largest covering roughly 3.5%. The sample's treatment: over 15 received Ad26.COV2.S at low or high dose, single or two shots; about 5 received placebo; per-sample allocation not given. Sampling was done on day 63 after the first vaccine or placebo injection. The sample came from a Boston adult aged 18-55 years. The J gene is TRBJ2-1, the V gene TRBV18; no reliable D call. Sequencing was performed on peripheral blood, taken in a trial of Ad26.COV2.S vaccine versus placebo. This sequence was found in a person between 18 and 59 years old who received the Ad26.COV2.S COVID-19 vaccine or a placebo. CDR3 protein: CASSPPGSYNEQFF. DNA of the CDR3: TGTGCCAGCTCACCCCCCGGGTCCTACAATGAGCAGTTCTTC.